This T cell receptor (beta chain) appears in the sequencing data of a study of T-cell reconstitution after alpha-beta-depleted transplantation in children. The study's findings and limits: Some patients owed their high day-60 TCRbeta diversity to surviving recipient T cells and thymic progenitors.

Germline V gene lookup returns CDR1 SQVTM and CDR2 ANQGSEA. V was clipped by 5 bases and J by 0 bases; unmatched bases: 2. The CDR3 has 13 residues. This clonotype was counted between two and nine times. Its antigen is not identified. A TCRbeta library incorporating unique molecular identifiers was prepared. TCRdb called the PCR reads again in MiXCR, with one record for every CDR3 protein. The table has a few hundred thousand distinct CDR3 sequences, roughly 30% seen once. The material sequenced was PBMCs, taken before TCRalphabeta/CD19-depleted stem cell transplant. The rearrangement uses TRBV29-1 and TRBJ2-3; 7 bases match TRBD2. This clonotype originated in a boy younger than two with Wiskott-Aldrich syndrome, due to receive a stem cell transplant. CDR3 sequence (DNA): TGCAGCGTTCCTAGCGGCAGCACAGATACGCAGTATTTT. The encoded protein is CSVPSGSTDTQYF.